This entry describes one T cell receptor (beta chain). Its target is unknown. For CDR3 and TCR beta VDJ profiling, genomic DNA was the template used. TCRdb itself ran the reads through MiXCR, one entry per CDR3 protein. The sample lists around 170,000 distinct CDR3 sequences; roughly half were seen once. These data are taken from a study of CD8+CD57+ T cells in acquired aplastic anemia. Before being chosen for sequencing, patients had shown CD8+CD57+ cell expansion by flow cytometry. Overall study findings and caveats: Patients and controls shared 25 to 30 CD8+ CDR3 sequences.

The V gene's germline CDR1 is DFQATT and CDR2 SNEGSKA (reference sequence). Trimming stripped 3 bases from V and 5 bases from J, with 10 bases between. CDR3 length: 13 amino acids. The rearrangement links TRBV20-1 to TRBJ2-2; perhaps TRBD2 as D (5 bases). The sequenced sample was sorted CD4+, CD8+, or CD8+CD57+ T cells (not recorded which) from PBMCs. The receptor was derived from a human donor with aplastic anemia. In DNA, the CDR3 is TGCAGTGCTAGCCCTTCGGGGACCGGGGAGCTGTTTTTT. Amino acid sequence: CSASPSGTGELFF.